This is a list of T cell receptor beta chains from one sample in a study of blood T cell repertoires in COVID-19. The protocol was immunoSEQ multiplex PCR, while the TCRdb copy is restricted to in-frame clones and leaves out a portion. The sample lists about 360,000 clones, roughly 90% seen once, with just over 7% in the top ten. Specimen: peripheral blood. These receptors all come from a woman aged 55-70 years with COVID-19, enrolled during active disease. CDR3s include the opening cysteine and the closing phenylalanine or tryptophan. The D gene is left open where the match is weak. Size is stated for part of the rows, as once, few or many counts, or as a class when the clone is expanded.

clone_size | j_call | d_call | v_call | cdr3_aa | cdr3_nt
- | TRBJ1-1 | - | TRBV11-3 | CASSLGGINTEAFF | TGTGCCAGCAGCTTGGGAGGGATAAACACTGAAGCTTTCTTT
- | TRBJ2-5 | TRBD1 | TRBV7-9 | CASRTGTGRLETQYF | TGTGCCAGCAGAACCGGGACAGGGCGTTTAGAGACCCAGTACTTC
- | TRBJ1-1 | - | TRBV5-4 | CASSSSTEAFF | TGTGCCAGCAGCTCTTCCACTGAAGCTTTCTTT
- | TRBJ2-7 | - | TRBV6-5 | CASSYPPDGAYEQYF | TGTGCCAGCAGTTACCCCCCAGACGGAGCCTACGAGCAGTACTTC
- | TRBJ2-1 | TRBD2 | TRBV11-3 | CASSLTLAIDNEQFF | TGTGCCAGCAGCTTAACACTAGCGATCGACAATGAGCAGTTCTTC
- | TRBJ2-7 | TRBD2 | TRBV18 | CASSPRGSGGGSSYEQYF | TGTGCCAGCTCACCACGGGGCTCTGGCGGGGGTTCCTCCTACGAGCAGTACTTC
- | TRBJ1-1 | TRBD1 | TRBV27 | CASSSGQGWAEAFF | TGTGCCAGCAGTTCCGGACAGGGTTGGGCCGAAGCTTTCTTT
few | TRBJ1-6 | - | TRBV3-1/TRBV3-2 | CASSQGTRYSSYNSPLHF | TGTGCCAGCAGCCAAGGAACCCGTTATAGCTCCTATAATTCACCCCTCCACTTT
few | TRBJ1-6 | - | TRBV4-2 | CASSPGGEGDSPLHF | TGTGCCAGCAGCCCCGGAGGAGAGGGCGACTCACCCCTCCACTTT
once | TRBJ2-7 | TRBD2 | TRBV2 | CASSVGGENEQYF | TGTGCCAGCAGTGTGGGAGGGGAGAACGAGCAGTACTTC
- | TRBJ2-1 | - | TRBV10-2 | CASRDSEQFF | TGCGCCAGCAGGGACAGCGAGCAGTTCTTC
- | TRBJ2-1 | - | TRBV4-2 | CASSQVGSGISYNEQFF | TGTGCCAGCAGCCAAGTTGGGTCAGGGATCTCCTACAATGAGCAGTTCTTC
- | TRBJ2-3 | - | TRBV5-1 | CASSNPQGTDTQYF | TGCGCCAGCAGCAACCCTCAGGGCACAGATACGCAGTATTTT